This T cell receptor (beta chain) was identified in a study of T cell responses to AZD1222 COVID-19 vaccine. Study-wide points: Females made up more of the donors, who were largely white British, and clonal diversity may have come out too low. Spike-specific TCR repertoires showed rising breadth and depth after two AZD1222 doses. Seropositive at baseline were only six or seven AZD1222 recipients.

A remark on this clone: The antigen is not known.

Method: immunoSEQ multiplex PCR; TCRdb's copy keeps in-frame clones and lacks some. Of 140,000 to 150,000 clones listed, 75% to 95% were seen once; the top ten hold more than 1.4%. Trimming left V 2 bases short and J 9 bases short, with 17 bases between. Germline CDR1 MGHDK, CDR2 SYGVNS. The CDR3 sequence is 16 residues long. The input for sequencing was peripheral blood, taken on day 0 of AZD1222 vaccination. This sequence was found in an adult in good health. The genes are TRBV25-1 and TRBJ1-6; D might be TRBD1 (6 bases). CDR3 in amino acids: CASSEPGTPWGSPLHF. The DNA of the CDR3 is TGTGCCAGCAGTGAACCCGGGACACCATGGGGTTCACCCCTCCACTTT.